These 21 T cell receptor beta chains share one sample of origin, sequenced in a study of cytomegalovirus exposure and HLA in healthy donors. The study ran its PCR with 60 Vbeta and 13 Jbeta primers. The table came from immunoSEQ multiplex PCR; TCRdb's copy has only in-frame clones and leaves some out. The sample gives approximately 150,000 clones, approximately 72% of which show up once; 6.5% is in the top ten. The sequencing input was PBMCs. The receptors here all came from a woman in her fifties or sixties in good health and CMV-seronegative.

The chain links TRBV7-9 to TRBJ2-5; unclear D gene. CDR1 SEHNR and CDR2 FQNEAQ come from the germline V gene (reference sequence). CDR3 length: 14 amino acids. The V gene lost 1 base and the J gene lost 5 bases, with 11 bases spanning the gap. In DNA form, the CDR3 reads TGTGCCAGCAGCTTAGTTGCGGTTCACGAGACCCAGTACTTC. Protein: CASSLVAVHETQYF.

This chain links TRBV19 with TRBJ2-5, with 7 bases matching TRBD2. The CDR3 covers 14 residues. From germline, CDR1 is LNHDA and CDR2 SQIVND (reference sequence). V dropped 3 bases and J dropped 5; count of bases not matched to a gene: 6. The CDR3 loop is CASSIGGVGETQYF. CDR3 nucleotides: TGTGCCAGTAGTATTGGGGGGGTCGGGGAGACCCAGTACTTC. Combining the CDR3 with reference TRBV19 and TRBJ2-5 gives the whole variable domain DGGITQSPKYLFRKEGQNVTLSCEQNLNHDAMYWYRQDPGQGLRLIYYSQIVNDFQKGDIAEGYSVSREKKESFPLTVTSAQKNPTAFYLCASSIGGVGETQYFGPGTRLLVL.

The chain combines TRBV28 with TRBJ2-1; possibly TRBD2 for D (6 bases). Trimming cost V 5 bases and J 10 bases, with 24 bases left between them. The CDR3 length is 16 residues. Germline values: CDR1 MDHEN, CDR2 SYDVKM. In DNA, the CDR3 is TGTGCCAGCAGTACCCCGACGGAGACTAGTTATAACGAGCAGTTCTTC. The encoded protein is CASSTPTETSYNEQFF.

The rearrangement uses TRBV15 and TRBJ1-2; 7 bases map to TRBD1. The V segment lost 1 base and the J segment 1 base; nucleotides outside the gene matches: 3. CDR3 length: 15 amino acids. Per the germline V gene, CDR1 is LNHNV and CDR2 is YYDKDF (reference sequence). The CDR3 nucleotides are TGTGCCACCAGCAGAGCGGCAGGGGGTAACTATGGCTACACCTTC. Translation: CATSRAAGGNYGYTF.

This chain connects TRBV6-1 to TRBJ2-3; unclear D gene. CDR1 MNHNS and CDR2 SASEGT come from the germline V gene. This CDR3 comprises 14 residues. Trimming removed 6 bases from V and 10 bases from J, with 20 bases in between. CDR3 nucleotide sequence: TGTGCCAGCAGCCTACCTGCGACACGCCAGGCGCAGTATTTT. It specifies CASSLPATRQAQYF.

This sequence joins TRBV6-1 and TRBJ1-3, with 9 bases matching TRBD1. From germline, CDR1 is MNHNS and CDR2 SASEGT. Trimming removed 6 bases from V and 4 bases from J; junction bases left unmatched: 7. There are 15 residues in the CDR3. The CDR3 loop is CASRGTGPVGNTIYF. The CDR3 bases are TGTGCCAGCAGAGGGACAGGGCCTGTCGGAAACACCATATATTTT.

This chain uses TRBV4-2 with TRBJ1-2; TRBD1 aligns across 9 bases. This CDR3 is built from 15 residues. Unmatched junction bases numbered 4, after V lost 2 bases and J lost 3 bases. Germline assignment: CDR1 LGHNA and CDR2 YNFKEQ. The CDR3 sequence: CASSQTGGEDYGYTF. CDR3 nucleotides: TGTGCCAGCAGCCAAACAGGGGGCGAGGACTATGGCTACACCTTC.

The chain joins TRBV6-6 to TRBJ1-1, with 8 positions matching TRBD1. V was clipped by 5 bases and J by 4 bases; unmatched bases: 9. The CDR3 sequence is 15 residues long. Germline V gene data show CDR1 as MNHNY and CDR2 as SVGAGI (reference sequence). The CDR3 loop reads CASSPRTGTGTEAFF. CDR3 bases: TGTGCCAGCAGTCCTAGGACAGGGACGGGCACTGAAGCTTTCTTT.

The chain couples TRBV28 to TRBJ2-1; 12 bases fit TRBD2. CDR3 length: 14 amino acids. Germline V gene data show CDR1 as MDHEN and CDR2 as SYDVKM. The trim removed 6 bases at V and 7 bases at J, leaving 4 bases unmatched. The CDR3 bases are TGTGCCAGCAGCCGACTAGCGGGAGAGAATGAGCAGTTCTTC. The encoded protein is CASSRLAGENEQFF.

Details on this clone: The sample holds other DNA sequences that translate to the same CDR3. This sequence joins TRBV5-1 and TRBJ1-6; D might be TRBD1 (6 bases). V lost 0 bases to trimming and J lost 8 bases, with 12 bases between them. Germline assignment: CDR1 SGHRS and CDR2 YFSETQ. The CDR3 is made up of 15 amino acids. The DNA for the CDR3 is TGCGCCAGCAGCTTGGGGACAGTTCGCGATTCACCCCTCCACTTT. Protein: CASSLGTVRDSPLHF.

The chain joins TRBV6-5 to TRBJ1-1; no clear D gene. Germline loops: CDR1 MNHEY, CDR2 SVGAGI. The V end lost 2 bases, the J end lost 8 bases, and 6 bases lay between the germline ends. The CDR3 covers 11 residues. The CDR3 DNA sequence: TGTGCCAGCAGTTACGCGGGGGAAGCTTTCTTT. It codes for CASSYAGEAFF.

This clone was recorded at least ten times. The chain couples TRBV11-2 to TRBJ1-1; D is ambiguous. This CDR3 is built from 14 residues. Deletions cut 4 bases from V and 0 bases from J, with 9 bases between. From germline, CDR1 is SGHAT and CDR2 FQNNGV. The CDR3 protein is CASSSRDLNTEAFF. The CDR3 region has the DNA TGTGCCAGCAGCTCCCGAGATTTGAACACTGAAGCTTTCTTT.

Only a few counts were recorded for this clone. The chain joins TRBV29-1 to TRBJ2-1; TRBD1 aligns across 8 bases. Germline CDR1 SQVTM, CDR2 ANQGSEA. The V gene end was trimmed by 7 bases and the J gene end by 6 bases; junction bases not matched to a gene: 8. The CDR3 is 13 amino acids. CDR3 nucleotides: TGCAGCGCCACCGGGACAGGAGGCAATGAGCAGTTCTTC. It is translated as CSATGTGGNEQFF.

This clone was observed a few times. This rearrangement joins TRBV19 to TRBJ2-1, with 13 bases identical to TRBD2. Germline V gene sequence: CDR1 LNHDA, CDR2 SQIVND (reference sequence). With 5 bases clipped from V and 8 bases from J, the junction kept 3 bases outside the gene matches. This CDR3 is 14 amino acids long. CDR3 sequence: CASSRTSGSYEQFF. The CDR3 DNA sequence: TGTGCCAGTAGTCGGACTAGCGGGAGCTATGAGCAGTTCTTC.

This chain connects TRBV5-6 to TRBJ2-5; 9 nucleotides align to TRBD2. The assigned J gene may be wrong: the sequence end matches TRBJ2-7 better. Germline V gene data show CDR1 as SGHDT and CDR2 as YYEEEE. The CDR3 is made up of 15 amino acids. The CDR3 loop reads CASSGKREALYEQYF. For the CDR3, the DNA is TGTGCCAGCAGCGGAAAGCGGGAGGCCCTCTACGAGCAGTACTTC.

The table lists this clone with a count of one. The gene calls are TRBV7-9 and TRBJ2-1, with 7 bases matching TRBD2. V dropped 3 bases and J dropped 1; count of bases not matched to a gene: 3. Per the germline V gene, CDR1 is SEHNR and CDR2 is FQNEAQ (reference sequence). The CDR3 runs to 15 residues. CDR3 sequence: CASSLGGGSYNEQFF. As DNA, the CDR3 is TGTGCCAGCAGCTTGGGGGGGGGATCCTACAATGAGCAGTTCTTC.

The CDR3 bases are TGTGCCAGCAGCTACCCGGGCACAGATACGCAGTATTTT. This translates into CASSYPGTDTQYF. The chain couples TRBV6-5 to TRBJ2-3, with D hard to call. The V end lost 6 bases, the J end lost 1 base, and 8 bases lay between the germline ends. The CDR3 is 13 residues long. Germline CDR1 and CDR2: MNHEY and SVGAGI.

CDR3 coding DNA: TGTGCCAGTAGTACTCGGGACAGGGGGCTAGCGAACACTGAAGCTTTCTTT. It is translated as CASSTRDRGLANTEAFF. The V and J genes are TRBV19 and TRBJ1-1, with 12 nucleotides matching TRBD1. CDR3 length: 17 residues. From germline, CDR1 is LNHDA and CDR2 SQIVND (reference sequence). J lost 1 base, V lost 4 bases, and 7 bases had no gene match.

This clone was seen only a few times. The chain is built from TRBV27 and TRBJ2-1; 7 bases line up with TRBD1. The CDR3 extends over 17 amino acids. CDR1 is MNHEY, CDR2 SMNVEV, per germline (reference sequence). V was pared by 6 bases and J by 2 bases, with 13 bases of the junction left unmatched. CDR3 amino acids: CASRPPGTAQAYNEQFF. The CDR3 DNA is TGTGCCAGCAGGCCCCCTGGGACAGCCCAGGCCTACAATGAGCAGTTCTTC.

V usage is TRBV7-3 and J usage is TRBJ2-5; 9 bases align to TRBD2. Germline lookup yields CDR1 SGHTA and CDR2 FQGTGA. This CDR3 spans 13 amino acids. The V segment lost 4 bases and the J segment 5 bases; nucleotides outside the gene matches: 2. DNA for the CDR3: TGTGCCAGCAGCTCCGGGACTAGCGAGACCCAGTACTTC. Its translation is CASSSGTSETQYF.

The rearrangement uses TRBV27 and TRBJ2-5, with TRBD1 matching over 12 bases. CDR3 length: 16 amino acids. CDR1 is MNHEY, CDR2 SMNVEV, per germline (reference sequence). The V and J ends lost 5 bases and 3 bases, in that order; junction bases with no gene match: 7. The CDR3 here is CASSLGQGASEETQYF. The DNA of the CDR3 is TGTGCCAGCAGTCTGGGACAGGGGGCCTCGGAAGAGACCCAGTACTTC.